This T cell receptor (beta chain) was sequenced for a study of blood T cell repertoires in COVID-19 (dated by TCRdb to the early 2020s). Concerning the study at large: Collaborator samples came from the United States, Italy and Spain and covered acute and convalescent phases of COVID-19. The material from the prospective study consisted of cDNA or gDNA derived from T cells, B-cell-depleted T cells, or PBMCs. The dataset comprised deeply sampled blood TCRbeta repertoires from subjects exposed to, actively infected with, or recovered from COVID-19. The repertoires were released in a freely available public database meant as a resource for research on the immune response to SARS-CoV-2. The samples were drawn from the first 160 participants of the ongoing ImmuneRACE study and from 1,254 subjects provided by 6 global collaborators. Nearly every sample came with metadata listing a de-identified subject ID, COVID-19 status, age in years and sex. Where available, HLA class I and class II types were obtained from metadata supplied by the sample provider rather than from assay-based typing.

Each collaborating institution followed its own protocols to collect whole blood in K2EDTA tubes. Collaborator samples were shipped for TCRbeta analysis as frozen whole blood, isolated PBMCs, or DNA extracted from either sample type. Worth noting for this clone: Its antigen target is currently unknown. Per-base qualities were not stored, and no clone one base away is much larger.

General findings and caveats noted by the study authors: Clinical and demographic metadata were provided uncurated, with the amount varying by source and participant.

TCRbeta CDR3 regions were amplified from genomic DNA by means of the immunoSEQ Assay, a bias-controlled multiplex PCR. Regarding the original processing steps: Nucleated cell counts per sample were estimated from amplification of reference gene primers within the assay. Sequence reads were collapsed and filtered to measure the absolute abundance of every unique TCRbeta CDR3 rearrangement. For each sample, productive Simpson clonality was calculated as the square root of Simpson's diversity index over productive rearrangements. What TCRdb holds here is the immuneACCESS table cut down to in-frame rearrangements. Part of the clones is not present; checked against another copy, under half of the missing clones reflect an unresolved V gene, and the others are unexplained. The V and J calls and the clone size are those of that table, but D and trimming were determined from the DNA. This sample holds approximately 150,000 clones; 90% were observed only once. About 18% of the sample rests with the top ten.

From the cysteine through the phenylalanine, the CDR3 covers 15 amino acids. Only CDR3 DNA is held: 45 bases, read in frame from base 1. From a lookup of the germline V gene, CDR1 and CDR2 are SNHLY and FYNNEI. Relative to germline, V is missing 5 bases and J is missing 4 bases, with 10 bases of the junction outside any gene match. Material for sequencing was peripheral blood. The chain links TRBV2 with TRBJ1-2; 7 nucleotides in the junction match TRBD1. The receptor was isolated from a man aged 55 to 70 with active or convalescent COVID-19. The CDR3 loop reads CASSSQTGRGYGYTF. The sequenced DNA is TGTGCCAGCAGTTCACAGACAGGGAGAGGCTATGGCTACACCTTC. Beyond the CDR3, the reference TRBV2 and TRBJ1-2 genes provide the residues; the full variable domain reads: EPEVTQTPSHQVTQMGQEVILRCVPISNHLYFYWYRQILGQKVEFLVSFYNNEISEKSEIFDDQFSVERPDGSNFTLKIRSTKLEDSAMYFCASSSQTGRGYGYTFGSGTRLTVV.